One sample yielded the 24 T cell receptor beta chains listed below, sequenced in a study of radiotherapy plus CTLA-4 blockade in lung cancer. Measured with immunoSEQ multiplex PCR; TCRdb has only the in-frame clones, and not every one. The sample has tens of thousands of clones, around 79% seen once; the top ten hold approximately 25%. The source was peripheral blood, collected from a patient treated with radiotherapy plus ipilimumab. All receptors come from a human donor with non-small cell lung cancer that progressed on radiotherapy plus ipilimumab.

The genes are TRBV19 and TRBJ2-1; D is unclear. CDR1 and CDR2 (germline): LNHDA, SQIVND (reference sequence). Between the trimmed V and J ends, which lost 8 bases and 3 bases, there was a span of 17 bases. This CDR3 has 15 amino acids. CDR3 in amino acids: CASGSLGIDYNEQFF. CDR3 in DNA: TGTGCCAGTGGGTCATTAGGGATTGACTACAATGAGCAGTTCTTC.

This CDR3 reads CASSPRDRGTNEQFF. CDR3 DNA sequence: TGTGCCAGCAGCCCTCGGGACAGGGGAACCAATGAGCAGTTCTTC. This sequence joins TRBV7-9 and TRBJ2-1; the match to TRBD1 covers 10 bases. The CDR3 consists of 15 residues. Germline loops: CDR1 SEHNR, CDR2 FQNEAQ (reference sequence). The V and J ends lost 5 bases and 6 bases, in that order; junction bases with no gene match: 7.

J is TRBJ1-2 and V is TRBV28; 7 bases are a match to TRBD1. The CDR3 sequence is 14 residues long. The germline V gene encodes CDR1 MDHEN and CDR2 SYDVKM. Unmatched junction bases numbered 4, after V lost 2 bases and J lost 4 bases. The DNA for the CDR3 is TGTGCCAGCAGTTTAGCTTGGGACAGCTATGGCTACACCTTC. This encodes CASSLAWDSYGYTF.

The V and J genes are TRBV2 and TRBJ1-1, with TRBD1 matching over 8 bases. The germline CDR1 and CDR2 sequences are SNHLY and FYNNEI. V was clipped by 2 bases and J by 1 base; unmatched bases: 3. The CDR3 has 15 residues. DNA for the CDR3: TGTGCCAGCAGTGAAACCGGGACAGGGAACACTGAAGCTTTCTTT. Amino acid sequence: CASSETGTGNTEAFF.

This clone was detected a few times. The CDR3 spells CASSFSAGGSMDTQYF. The CDR3 DNA reads as TGTGCCAGCAGTTTCTCAGCGGGGGGTTCCATGGATACGCAGTATTTT. The chain carries TRBV28 and TRBJ2-3; 9 bases agree with TRBD2. J gave up 6 bases and V 3 bases, and 10 bases lay outside the gene matches. Germline assignment: CDR1 MDHEN and CDR2 SYDVKM. This CDR3 is 16 amino acids long.

The J gene is TRBJ2-7, the V gene TRBV10-3; 8 nucleotides agree with TRBD1. The CDR3 covers 14 residues. J was trimmed by 6 bases and V by 1 base; bases with no gene match: 5. Germline CDR1 is ENHRY and CDR2 is SYGVKD. The DNA of the CDR3 is TGTGCCATCAGTGAGTTGGACAGGGATAGCGAGCAGTACTTC. Its protein product is CAISELDRDSEQYF.

V gene TRBV21-1 combines with J gene TRBJ2-7. TRBV21-1 has pseudogene status. The CDR3 covers 12 residues. For the CDR3, the DNA is TGTGCCAGCAGCAAAGTTTACCACGAGCAGTACTTC. As protein: CASSKVYHEQYF.

The rearrangement joins TRBV7-3 to TRBJ2-1, with D possibly TRBD1 on 6 matching bases. The CDR3 loop spans 14 amino acids. V lost 5 bases, J lost 1 base, and 9 bases lay in between. The germline gives CDR1 SGHTA, CDR2 FQGTGA. The chain's CDR3 is CASSLGGSYNEQFF. For the CDR3, the DNA is TGTGCCAGCAGCCTAGGGGGATCCTACAATGAGCAGTTCTTC.

The chain is built from TRBV6-5 and TRBJ2-3; D tentatively reads TRBD1 or TRBD2 (5 bases each). In germline, CDR1 is MNHEY, CDR2 SVGAGI. The V end was cut by 5 bases, the J end by 2 bases, with 11 bases between. The CDR3 covers 14 residues. Here the CDR3 DNA reads TGTGCCAGCAGTCGAAGGGACCACACAGATACGCAGTATTTT. Protein sequence: CASSRRDHTDTQYF.

This clone was found a few times. This CDR3 is CASSPNGGWEPQHF. In nucleotides, the CDR3 is TGTGCCAGCAGCCCCAACGGGGGTTGGGAGCCCCAGCATTTT. V is TRBV7-2 and J is TRBJ1-5; TRBD1 is a possible D gene (5 bases). The V gene's germline CDR1 is SGHTA and CDR2 FQGNSA. The CDR3 is made up of 14 amino acids. V lost 5 bases and J 8 bases, leaving 16 bases between the germline ends.

The chain carries TRBV6-6 and TRBJ2-1, with D possibly being TRBD1 or TRBD2 (6 bases each). This CDR3 is 15 amino acids long. The V gene's germline CDR1 is MNHNY and CDR2 SVGAGI (reference sequence). Between the trimmed V and J ends, which lost 2 bases and 0 bases, there was a span of 8 bases. The CDR3: CASSYEGGSYNEQFF. DNA of the CDR3: TGTGCCAGCAGTTACGAGGGGGGCTCCTACAATGAGCAGTTCTTC.

The genes are TRBV28 and TRBJ1-5; D not resolved. The CDR3 loop spans 12 amino acids. Trimming removed 0 bases at V and 6 bases at J, with 3 bases between. Germline V lookup: CDR1 MDHEN, CDR2 SYDVKM. The CDR3 DNA reads TGTGCCAGCAGTTTATGGGGTCAGCCCCAGCATTTT. Protein: CASSLWGQPQHF.

The chain combines TRBV30 with TRBJ1-6; D possibly corresponds to TRBD1 (6 bases). The CDR3 runs to 17 residues. CDR1 is GTSNPN, CDR2 SVGIG, per germline (reference sequence). The ends were cut back, 3 bases at V and 6 bases at J, with 21 bases in the middle. CDR3 nucleotide sequence: TGTGCCTGGAGGGTCGGGTCGGGGGGCGCTTTTAATTCACCCCTCCACTTT. Its protein is CAWRVGSGGAFNSPLHF.

The J gene is TRBJ1-2, the V gene TRBV6-1; 7 nucleotides line up with TRBD1. Losses at the gene ends were 7 bases for V and 8 bases for J; bases not matched to a gene: 4. Per the germline V gene, CDR1 is MNHNS and CDR2 is SASEGT. This CDR3 has 11 amino acids. CDR3 bases: TGTGCCAGCACGGAGGGGGCCGGCTACACCTTC. Its translation is CASTEGAGYTF.

This rearrangement joins TRBV2 to TRBJ2-7; TRBD1 matches 11 bases. This CDR3 has 14 residues. V lost 6 bases, J lost 4 bases, and 5 bases stayed unmatched. Germline CDR1 and CDR2: SNHLY and FYNNEI. DNA of the CDR3: TGTGCCAGCAGAACGGACAGGGGGCTGTACGAGCAGTACTTC. Its protein product is CASRTDRGLYEQYF.

This clone showed up just a few times. The chain combines TRBV28 with TRBJ1-5, with 9 bases aligning to TRBD1. With 6 bases clipped from V and 7 bases from J, the junction kept 7 bases outside the gene matches. The CDR3 sequence is 14 residues long. From germline, CDR1 is MDHEN and CDR2 SYDVKM. The CDR3, as DNA: TGTGCCAGCAGCCGGGACAGGGTCGAGCAGCCCCAGCATTTT. It encodes CASSRDRVEQPQHF.

This rearrangement joins TRBV19 to TRBJ2-1; 10 bases agree with TRBD2. V trimming: 3 bases; J trimming: 9 bases; junction bases outside the gene matches: 5. Per the germline V gene, CDR1 is LNHDA and CDR2 is SQIVND (reference sequence). The CDR3 has 14 amino acids. Here the CDR3 DNA reads TGTGCCAGTAGTATTCTAGCGGGAGCTGGTGAGCAGTTCTTC. Its protein product is CASSILAGAGEQFF. Complete variable domain (other parts from reference TRBV19 and TRBJ2-1): DGGITQSPKYLFRKEGQNVTLSCEQNLNHDAMYWYRQDPGQGLRLIYYSQIVNDFQKGDIAEGYSVSREKKESFPLTVTSAQKNPTAFYLCASSILAGAGEQFFGPGTRLTVL.

J is TRBJ1-1 and V is TRBV11-2; possible D gene TRBD1, 6 bases. CDR3 size: 15 residues. The V gene lost 1 base and the J gene lost 1 base, with 10 bases spanning the gap. From germline, CDR1 is SGHAT and CDR2 FQNNGV. The CDR3 DNA is TGTGCCAGCAGCTTAGGGGGAGGGGGGAACACTGAAGCTTTCTTT. This gives the protein CASSLGGGGNTEAFF.

The rearrangement links TRBV7-2 to TRBJ1-5; unclear D gene. Germline V gives CDR1 SGHTA, CDR2 FQGNSA. The V end was cut by 4 bases, the J end by 4 bases, with 11 bases between. The CDR3 length is 14 residues. The CDR3: CASSYFGLNQPQHF. The CDR3 DNA follows: TGTGCCAGCAGCTACTTCGGATTGAATCAGCCCCAGCATTTT.

The rearrangement joins TRBV27 to TRBJ2-7; the match to TRBD1 covers 9 bases. J gave up 5 bases and V 6 bases, and 14 bases lay outside the gene matches. The V gene's germline CDR1 is MNHEY and CDR2 SMNVEV (reference sequence). The CDR3 runs 16 residues. In nucleotides, the CDR3 is TGTGCCAGCAGCTCCCAGGAGGGGGACAGGGCAAACGAGCAGTACTTC. This codes for CASSSQEGDRANEQYF.

This clone has a handful of counts. The chain recombines TRBV7-9 with TRBJ1-2; the D gene is possibly TRBD1 (5 bases). Between the trimmed V and J ends, which lost 5 bases and 5 bases, there was a span of 9 bases. Germline V gives CDR1 SEHNR, CDR2 FQNEAQ (reference sequence). The CDR3 covers 12 residues. CDR3: CASSQGVYGYTF. The DNA of the CDR3 is TGTGCCAGCAGCCAGGGAGTTTATGGCTACACCTTC. Variable domain in full (rest from reference TRBV7-9 and TRBJ1-2): DTGVSQNPRHKITKRGQNVTFRCDPISEHNRLYWYRQTLGQGPEFLTYFQNEAQLEKSRLLSDRFSAERPKGSFSTLEIQRTEQGDSAMYLCASSQGVYGYTFGSGTRLTVV.

In its sample, this clone was seen once. This chain links TRBV7-9 with TRBJ2-7; D gene uncertain. Between the trimmed V and J ends, which lost 9 bases and 1 base, there was a span of 13 bases. Germline V gene lookup returns CDR1 SEHNR and CDR2 FQNEAQ (reference sequence). The CDR3 consists of 13 residues. The CDR3 DNA follows: TGTGCCAGTTACAGCTTAACTTCCTACGAGCAGTACTTC. Translated: CASYSLTSYEQYF. Filled out from reference TRBV7-9 and TRBJ2-7, the complete variable domain reads DTGVSQNPRHKITKRGQNVTFRCDPISEHNRLYWYRQTLGQGPEFLTYFQNEAQLEKSRLLSDRFSAERPKGSFSTLEIQRTEQGDSAMYLCASYSLTSYEQYFGPGTRLTVT.

CDR3 sequence (DNA): TGTGCCAGTACCCGGGGGGGAGGCAACACTGAAGCTTTCTTT. Its protein product is CASTRGGGNTEAFF. The V and J genes are TRBV19 and TRBJ1-1; D might be TRBD1 (5 bases). The V gene lost 7 bases and the J gene lost 2 bases, with 14 bases spanning the gap. Germline CDR1 reads LNHDA; CDR2 reads SQIVND (reference sequence). The CDR3 spans 14 residues.

This clone was seen a few times. The chain recombines TRBV28 with TRBJ2-7; TRBD1 aligns across 7 bases. CDR3 length: 13 residues. Germline-derived CDR1 and CDR2 are MDHEN and SYDVKM. V dropped 5 bases and J dropped 6; count of bases not matched to a gene: 7. The CDR3 DNA sequence: TGTGCCAGCAGTAAAGGACAGGTGGGCGAGCAGTACTTC. Translated, it gives CASSKGQVGEQYF. Together with reference TRBV28 and TRBJ2-7, the CDR3 gives the full variable domain: DVKVTQSSRYLVKRTGEKVFLECVQDMDHENMFWYRQDPGLGLRLIYFSYDVKMKEKGDIPEGYSVSREKKERFSLILESASTNQTSMYLCASSKGQVGEQYFGPGTRLTVT.